The 25 T cell receptor beta chains below come from one sample, sequenced in a study of cytomegalovirus exposure and HLA in healthy donors. 13 Jbeta primers and 60 Vbeta primers were used for the PCR. Repertoires were generated with immunoSEQ multiplex PCR, while TCRdb's copy carries only in-frame clones and drops some. The sample holds 70,000 or so clones. Sequenced input: PBMCs. Receptors originate from a man aged 35-49 years in good health and CMV-seronegative.

This chain joins TRBV5-1 and TRBJ1-2; 7 nucleotides line up with TRBD1. The CDR3 contains 15 residues. In germline, CDR1 is SGHRS, CDR2 YFSETQ. The J segment lost 2 bases and the V segment lost 2 bases, leaving 6 bases of the junction unmatched. The CDR3 protein is CASSLTTGQNYGYTF. As DNA, the CDR3 is TGCGCCAGCAGCTTAACCACGGGACAGAACTATGGCTACACCTTC. Full variable domain (outside the CDR3, taken from reference TRBV5-1 and TRBJ1-2): KAGVTQTPRYLIKTRGQQVTLSCSPISGHRSVSWYQQTPGQGLQFLFEYFSETQRNKGNFPGRFSGRQFSNSRSEMNVSTLELGDSALYLCASSLTTGQNYGYTFGSGTRLTVV.

The rearrangement links TRBV5-8 to TRBJ1-4; 8 positions match TRBD1. In germline, CDR1 is SGHTS, CDR2 YDEGEE. V lost 0 bases to trimming and J lost 7 bases; unmatched junction nucleotides: 14. The CDR3 length is 18 residues. Here the CDR3 reads CASSLGLTVTGEGEKLFF. The CDR3 coding sequence is TGTGCCAGCAGCTTGGGCCTAACGGTGACAGGGGAAGGTGAAAAACTGTTTTTT.

The rearrangement uses TRBV10-3 and TRBJ2-6; 10 bases fit TRBD2. This CDR3 has 16 residues. Germline V gene data show CDR1 as ENHRY and CDR2 as SYGVKD. The V and J ends lost 9 bases and 4 bases, in that order; junction bases with no gene match: 9. The CDR3: CAISAGGLSGANVLTF. The CDR3 DNA reads TGTGCCATTTCAGCGGGGGGGCTTAGCGGGGCCAACGTCCTGACTTTC.

About this clone: The sample contains more than one DNA sequence encoding this CDR3. The chain carries TRBV7-9 and TRBJ1-4; 8 bases are a match to TRBD1. Trimming at V came to 3 bases and at J to 6 bases, leaving 6 bases not matched to a gene. This CDR3 region has 15 residues. Germline V gene lookup returns CDR1 SEHNR and CDR2 FQNEAQ (reference sequence). This chain's CDR3 is CASSFGQGSDEKLFF. CDR3 in DNA: TGTGCCAGCAGCTTCGGACAGGGATCAGATGAAAAACTGTTTTTT.

The chain employs TRBV5-5 and TRBJ1-1; 8 bases fit TRBD1. Germline V CDR1 and CDR2: SGHKS, YYEKEE (reference sequence). This CDR3 is built from 15 residues. V lost 3 bases and J lost 6; bases outside the gene matches: 10. The CDR3 spells CASSSLGQGSAEAFF. For the CDR3, the DNA is TGTGCCAGCAGCTCCCTCGGACAGGGAAGCGCTGAAGCTTTCTTT. Filled out from reference TRBV5-5 and TRBJ1-1, the complete variable domain reads DAGVTQSPTHLIKTRGQQVTLRCSPISGHKSVSWYQQVLGQGPQFIFQYYEKEERGRGNFPDRFSARQFPNYSSELNVNALLLGDSALYLCASSSLGQGSAEAFFGQGTRLTVV.

The gene calls are TRBV27 and TRBJ1-5, with TRBD1 matching over 12 bases. The CDR3 extends over 14 amino acids. Germline trimming cut 6 bases from V and 7 bases from J; bases unmatched to any gene: 4. Germline CDR1 is MNHEY and CDR2 is SMNVEV (reference sequence). The CDR3 DNA sequence: TGTGCCAGCAGAAAGGGACAGGGGGCCCAGCCCCAGCATTTT. Encoded protein: CASRKGQGAQPQHF.

As concerns this clone: A junction boundary mismatches the germline segment, possibly from a read error. The chain joins TRBV7-8 to TRBJ1-1, with unresolved D. This CDR3 comprises 9 residues. From germline, CDR1 is SGHVS and CDR2 FQNEAQ. The DNA for the CDR3 is TGCCCTTTGGAGGACCAAGCTTTCTTT. Its translation: CPLEDQAFF.

The chain employs TRBV7-9 and TRBJ2-7; TRBD1 agrees at 8 bases. V trimming: 3 bases; J trimming: 5 bases; junction bases outside the gene matches: 6. The CDR3 is 14 residues long. In germline, CDR1 is SEHNR, CDR2 FQNEAQ (reference sequence). For the CDR3, the DNA is TGTGCCAGCAGCTTGATCGGACAGGGCCACGAGCAGTACTTC. Protein sequence: CASSLIGQGHEQYF.

This CDR3 reads CASSFRGRPMYEQYF. The CDR3 nucleotides read TGTGCCAGCAGTTTCAGGGGGAGGCCGATGTACGAGCAGTACTTC. V and J are TRBV28 and TRBJ2-7; tentative D call: TRBD1 (7 bases). The germline gives CDR1 MDHEN, CDR2 SYDVKM. CDR3 length equals 15 residues. V was trimmed by 3 bases and J by 4 bases, leaving 16 bases between them.

The V call is TRBV4-3, the J call TRBJ1-2; D remains unclear. The V end lost 0 bases, the J end lost 2 bases, and 13 bases lay between the germline ends. This CDR3 has 16 residues. The germline CDR1 and CDR2 sequences are LGHNA and YSLEER. CDR3 sequence (DNA): TGCGCCAGCAGCCAAGAAGTCGAGTTTCAAAACTATGGCTACACCTTC. Translation: CASSQEVEFQNYGYTF.

In regard to this clone: Relative to the germline gene, one junction end is altered; a read error may explain this. Other DNA sequences from this sample encode an identical CDR3 as well. The chain recombines TRBV5-8 with TRBJ2-6, with TRBD1 as a possible D gene (5 bases). CDR1 and CDR2 from the germline V gene are SGHTS and YDEGEE. The CDR3 is 16 residues long. The chain's CDR3 is CASSLTQISGANVLTF. The CDR3 DNA reads as TGTGCCAGCAGCCTGACTCAGATCTCTGGGGCCAATGTCCTGACTTTC.

The chain carries TRBV4-3 and TRBJ1-2; tentative D call: TRBD1 (5 bases). Deletions cut 4 bases from V and 5 bases from J, with 8 bases between. The germline V gene encodes CDR1 LGHNA and CDR2 YSLEER. The CDR3 runs to 12 residues. The CDR3, as DNA: TGCGCCAGCAGCCGATCAGGGTATGGCTACACCTTC. Protein: CASSRSGYGYTF.

The rearrangement links TRBV9 to TRBJ2-1; 7 nucleotides align to TRBD1. The CDR3 is 14 amino acids. The V segment lost 3 bases and the J segment 0 bases; nucleotides outside the gene matches: 0. Looked up from germline, CDR1 is SGDLS and CDR2 is YYNGEE. CDR3 protein: CASSGQGSYNEQFF. The CDR3 bases are TGTGCCAGCAGCGGACAGGGCTCCTACAATGAGCAGTTCTTC.

The CDR3 here is CASSGVGDYGYTF. CDR3 sequence (DNA): TGTGCCAGCAGCGGCGTCGGGGACTATGGCTACACCTTC. The V gene is TRBV9, the J gene TRBJ1-2; no reliable D call. The CDR3 loop spans 13 amino acids. Germline lookup yields CDR1 SGDLS and CDR2 YYNGEE. Trimming left V 3 bases short and J 3 bases short, with 9 bases between.

J is TRBJ1-1 and V is TRBV25-1; D is undetermined. The CDR3 consists of 16 residues. The V gene lost 6 bases and the J gene lost 0 bases, with 17 bases spanning the gap. Germline CDR1 and CDR2: MGHDK and SYGVNS. The CDR3 coding sequence is TGTGCCAGCAGGGGCAAATGGGCCGGGATGAACACTGAAGCTTTCTTT. Its translation is CASRGKWAGMNTEAFF.

The J gene is TRBJ2-7, the V gene TRBV27; TRBD1 matches 10 bases. Germline CDR1 and CDR2: MNHEY and SMNVEV (reference sequence). The trim removed 5 bases at V and 3 bases at J, leaving 4 bases unmatched. The CDR3 has 14 amino acids. The CDR3 reads CASSLRDRGYEQYF. CDR3 DNA: TGTGCCAGCAGTCTCCGGGACAGGGGCTACGAGCAGTACTTC.

The chain combines TRBV11-2 with TRBJ1-1; the match to TRBD1 covers 7 bases. V gave up 7 bases and J gave up 5 bases; unmatched junction bases: 7. The length of the CDR3 is 13 residues. The germline gives CDR1 SGHAT, CDR2 FQNNGV. The CDR3 DNA is TGTGCCAGCATCATATCAGGGGGGACTGAAGCTTTCTTT. It specifies CASIISGGTEAFF.

This chain connects TRBV27 to TRBJ1-5; TRBD1 matches at 7 bases. V was clipped by 3 bases and J by 2 bases; unmatched bases: 1. The CDR3 is 14 residues long. Germline V gives CDR1 MNHEY, CDR2 SMNVEV (reference sequence). The CDR3 DNA follows: TGTGCCAGCAGTTTCACAGGGGGCAATCAGCCCCAGCATTTT. This gives the protein CASSFTGGNQPQHF.

This chain joins TRBV5-6 and TRBJ2-1, with D tentatively TRBD1 (5 bases). The CDR3 spans 14 residues. The germline V gene has CDR1 SGHDT and CDR2 YYEEEE. The V end lost 1 base, the J end lost 7 bases, and 12 bases lay between the germline ends. The CDR3 reads CASSLYQGGNEQFF. CDR3 DNA sequence: TGTGCCAGCAGCTTGTATCAGGGTGGGAATGAGCAGTTCTTC.

The chain is built from TRBV7-2 and TRBJ1-5; maybe TRBD1 (5 bases). V dropped 1 base and J dropped 7 bases, with 14 bases sitting between them. The CDR3 has 15 residues. CDR1 and CDR2 from the germline V gene are SGHTA and FQGNSA. CDR3 bases: TGTGCCAGCAGCTTAGTCAGGGCGCCAGGACAGCCCCAGCATTTT. It codes for CASSLVRAPGQPQHF.

The chain recombines TRBV25-1 with TRBJ2-3; TRBD1 matches 7 bases. The CDR3 runs 16 residues. Germline trimming cut 3 bases from V and 8 bases from J; bases unmatched to any gene: 14. CDR1 is MGHDK and CDR2 is SYGVNS in the germline V gene. CDR3 DNA sequence: TGTGCCAGCAGTGAGTCGAGGGGGCGCAGGCTGGGTACGCAGTATTTT. Translation: CASSESRGRRLGTQYF.

V and J are TRBV18 and TRBJ1-3; D remains ambiguous. The CDR3 consists of 15 residues. CDR1 and CDR2 from the germline V gene are KGHSH and LQKENI. Deletions cut 0 bases from V and 0 bases from J, with 6 bases between. For the CDR3, the DNA is TGTGCCAGCTCACCACCTCCGTTCTCTGGAAACACCATATATTTT. Protein product: CASSPPPFSGNTIYF.

Worth noting for this clone: One end of the junction varies from germline; a read error may be responsible. The gene calls are TRBV5-6 and TRBJ2-7; a weak D match, TRBD1 (6 bases). Germline V gives CDR1 SGHDT, CDR2 YYEEEE. The CDR3 is 12 amino acids. The CDR3 reads CASSLERRGESF. The CDR3 bases are TGTGCCAGCAGCCTGGAGCGCAGGGGAGAGTCATTC.

V is TRBV27 and J is TRBJ1-5; TRBD1 aligns across 8 bases. Unmatched junction bases numbered 5, after V lost 2 bases and J lost 5 bases. The CDR3 is 15 residues long. Germline assignment: CDR1 MNHEY and CDR2 SMNVEV (reference sequence). CDR3 bases: TGTGCCAGCAGTTTAAACAGGGGGGAAGATCAGCCCCAGCATTTT. Its protein is CASSLNRGEDQPQHF.

V usage is TRBV7-9 and J usage is TRBJ2-3; the D gene is possibly TRBD1 (5 bases). The CDR3 loop spans 16 amino acids. CDR1 and CDR2 (germline): SEHNR, FQNEAQ (reference sequence). Trimming removed 5 bases from V and 0 bases from J, with 15 bases in between. The CDR3 coding sequence is TGTGCCAGCAGCCATCCGACAGACTCTAGCACAGATACGCAGTATTTT. Its translation is CASSHPTDSSTDTQYF.